This record covers a single TCR beta chain. Its specificity is unknown. V lost 6 bases and J lost 2, with 14 bases in between. Germline CDR1 DFQATT, CDR2 SNEGSKA (reference sequence). The CDR3 is made up of 13 amino acids. These data belong to a study of CD8 T cells in ankylosing spondylitis. Broader study findings: A motif in TCR beta, a set of several highly homologous variants, appeared characteristic of ankylosing spondylitis blood. In the blood and synovial fluid of reactive arthritis, some motif variants had been previously reported. Those disease-linked clones were CD8+; they were also relatively rare in peripheral blood.

The TCR beta libraries were generated through quantitative 5'-RACE incorporating molecular barcodes. MiXCR, applied by TCRdb to the 5' RACE reads, yields one record per CDR3 protein. The top ten clones hold around 37% of a sample with some 17,000 distinct CDR3 sequences, 8% to 9% of them seen once. The TCR sequence derives from a male donor with ankylosing spondylitis or in good health (not recorded which). The sequenced material came from blood. The chain combines TRBV20-1 with TRBJ2-7; tentative D call: TRBD1 (7 bases). CDR3 bases: TGCAGTGCAGGAGGGGGCGAAGCCTACGAGCAGTACTTC. This codes for CSAGGGEAYEQYF.